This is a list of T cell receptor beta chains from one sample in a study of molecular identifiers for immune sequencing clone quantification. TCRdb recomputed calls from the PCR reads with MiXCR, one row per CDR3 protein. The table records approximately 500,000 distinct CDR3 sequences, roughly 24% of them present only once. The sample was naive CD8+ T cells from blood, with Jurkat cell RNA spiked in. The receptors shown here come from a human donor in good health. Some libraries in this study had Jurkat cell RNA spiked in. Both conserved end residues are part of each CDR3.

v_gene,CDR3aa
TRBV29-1,CSADGTDSNTEAFF
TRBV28,CASSPRATVYEQYF
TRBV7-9,CASSHTERDTIYF
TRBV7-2,CASSWDVSSGTEAFF
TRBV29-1,CAETGLNTEAFF
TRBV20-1,CSARDGRSLDNEQFF
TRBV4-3,CASSPGHSSGNTIYF
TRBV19,CASSIGLGAHTEAFF
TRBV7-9,CASSRTGIYYLGQFF
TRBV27,CASSFAGGACEQYF
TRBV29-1,CSAIGGTGEGEQYF